The clone carrying this T cell receptor (beta chain) was detected a few times. Its antigen remains unknown. This record comes from a study of cytomegalovirus exposure and HLA in healthy donors. Overall study: From HLA-typed donors, an early data release held some 80 million unique TCRs.

Trimming removed 1 base from V and 7 bases from J, with 11 bases in between. The CDR3 is 13 residues long. Germline V gene data show CDR1 as SGHRS and CDR2 as YFSETQ. The PCR had 60 Vbeta and 13 Jbeta primers. Profiled with immunoSEQ multiplex PCR; TCRdb holds only in-frame clones, not every one. The sample yields 150,000 or so clones, under 85% seen once. The study, taken as a whole, reports: Researchers had no immune exposure information except CMV serostatus available. More clonal expansion characterized HLA-associated TCR beta chains than equally common others in a later analysis.

Healthy bone marrow donors made up the donors. The rearrangement uses TRBV5-1 and TRBJ1-2; D unclear. The source material was PBMCs. The clonotype originates from a woman aged 30 to 39 in good health and CMV-seronegative. CDR3 loop: CASSLSHMSGYTF. CDR3 sequence (DNA): TGCGCCAGCAGCTTGAGTCATATGAGTGGCTACACCTTC. The variable domain in full, with the rest retrieved from reference TRBV5-1 and TRBJ1-2, is KAGVTQTPRYLIKTRGQQVTLSCSPISGHRSVSWYQQTPGQGLQFLFEYFSETQRNKGNFPGRFSGRQFSNSRSEMNVSTLELGDSALYLCASSLSHMSGYTFGSGTRLTVV.